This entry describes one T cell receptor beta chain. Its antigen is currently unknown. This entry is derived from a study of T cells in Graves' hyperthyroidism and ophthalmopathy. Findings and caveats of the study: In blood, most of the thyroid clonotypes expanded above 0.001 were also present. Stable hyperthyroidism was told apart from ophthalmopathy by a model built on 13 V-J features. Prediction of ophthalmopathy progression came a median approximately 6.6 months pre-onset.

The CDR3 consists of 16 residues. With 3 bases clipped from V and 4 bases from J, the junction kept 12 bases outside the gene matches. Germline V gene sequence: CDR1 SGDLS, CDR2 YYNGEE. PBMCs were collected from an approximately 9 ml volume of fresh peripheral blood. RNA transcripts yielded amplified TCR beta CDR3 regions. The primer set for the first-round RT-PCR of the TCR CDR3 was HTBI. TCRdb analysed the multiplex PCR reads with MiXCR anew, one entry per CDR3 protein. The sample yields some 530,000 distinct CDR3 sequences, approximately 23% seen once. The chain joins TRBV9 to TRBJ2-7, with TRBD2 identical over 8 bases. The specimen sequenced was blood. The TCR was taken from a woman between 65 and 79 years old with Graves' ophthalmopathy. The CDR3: CASSGRAGTSRYEQYF. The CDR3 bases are TGTGCCAGCAGCGGAAGAGCCGGGACTAGTAGATACGAGCAGTACTTC.